One TCR beta chain is described in this entry. No antigen is known for it. Per-base qualities were not stored, and no clone one base away is much larger. The CDR3 goes from the cysteine to the phenylalanine over 15 residues. The entry retains the CDR3 DNA only, 45 bases that are in frame from base 1. For CDR1 and CDR2, the germline V gene (reference sequence) lists LNHDA and SQIVND. V drops 4 bases and J drops 1 base, leaving 11 bases in between. The immunoSEQ Assay, a bias-controlled multiplex PCR, was used to amplify TCRbeta CDR3 regions from genomic DNA. The study's own analysis went as follows. Within the assay, amplification of reference gene primers was used to estimate how many nucleated cells each sample contained. To quantify the absolute abundance of each unique TCRbeta CDR3 rearrangement, sequence reads were collapsed and filtered. For each sample, productive Simpson clonality was calculated as the square root of Simpson's diversity index over productive rearrangements. TCRdb carries this immuneACCESS record with in-frame sequences only. Its versions omit some clonotypes, under half of them owing to an unresolved V gene in the studies checked, with the rest unexplained. V and J calls and clone size are given by that table; D and trimming were obtained from the DNA. This sample comprises about 13,000 clones, around nine tenths of them detected only once. The ten largest account for roughly 2.5% of the sample.

Each collaborating institution followed its own protocols to collect whole blood in K2EDTA tubes. For TCRbeta analysis, collaborator samples were shipped as frozen whole blood, as isolated PBMCs, or as DNA extracted from either sample type. The data were taken from a study of blood T cell repertoires in COVID-19 (dated by TCRdb to 2020 to 2021). Turning to the overall study: Collaborator samples came from the United States, Italy and Spain and covered acute and convalescent phases of COVID-19. Subjects who had been exposed to COVID-19, were actively infected with it, or had recovered from it provided the deeply sampled blood TCRbeta repertoires that made up the dataset. HLA class I and class II types, where available, came from metadata supplied by the sample provider rather than from assay-based typing. The repertoires were released in a freely available public database intended as a resource for research on the immune response to SARS-CoV-2. The samples were drawn from the first 160 participants of the ongoing ImmuneRACE study and from over 950 subjects provided by 6 global collaborators. A de-identified subject ID, COVID-19 status, age in years and sex were almost always included in the sample metadata. The material from the prospective study consisted of cDNA or gDNA derived from T cells, B-cell-depleted T cells, or PBMCs.

The paper as a whole reports these results and caveats: The amount of clinical and demographic metadata varied by source and participant and was provided uncurated.

The V and J segments used are TRBV19 and TRBJ2-1; matching of 8 bases hints at TRBD1 as the D gene. Sequencing used peripheral blood. The TCR sequence derives from a human donor in a cohort sampled during active COVID-19. The encoded CDR3 is CASSNRGGSYNEQFF. The DNA sequence is as follows: TGTGCCAGTAGTAACAGGGGGGGGTCCTACAATGAGCAGTTCTTC.